This T cell receptor (beta chain) was found in a study of T cells in Graves' hyperthyroidism and ophthalmopathy. The CDR3 regions of TCR beta were amplified from RNA transcripts. A set of HTBI primers served as the primers for a first-round RT-PCR of the TCR CDR3. MiXCR, run by TCRdb on the multiplex PCR reads, gives a single entry per CDR3 protein. The sample carries roughly 100,000 distinct CDR3 sequences, 40% recorded once. V gave up 3 bases and J gave up 6 bases; unmatched junction bases: 6. This CDR3 is 14 amino acids long. In germline, CDR1 is MDHEN, CDR2 SYDVKM. Any patient presenting with uncontrolled infection, other autoimmune disease, pregnancy or lactation was left out.

Sequenced: peripheral blood or thyroid tissue (not recorded which). The TCR sequence derives from a woman aged 30 to 39 with Graves' hyperthyroidism. The chain combines TRBV28 with TRBJ1-2, with 8 nucleotides matching TRBD1. CDR3: CASSFGQGPDGYTF. The CDR3 DNA reads as TGTGCCAGCAGTTTCGGACAGGGCCCCGATGGCTACACCTTC.